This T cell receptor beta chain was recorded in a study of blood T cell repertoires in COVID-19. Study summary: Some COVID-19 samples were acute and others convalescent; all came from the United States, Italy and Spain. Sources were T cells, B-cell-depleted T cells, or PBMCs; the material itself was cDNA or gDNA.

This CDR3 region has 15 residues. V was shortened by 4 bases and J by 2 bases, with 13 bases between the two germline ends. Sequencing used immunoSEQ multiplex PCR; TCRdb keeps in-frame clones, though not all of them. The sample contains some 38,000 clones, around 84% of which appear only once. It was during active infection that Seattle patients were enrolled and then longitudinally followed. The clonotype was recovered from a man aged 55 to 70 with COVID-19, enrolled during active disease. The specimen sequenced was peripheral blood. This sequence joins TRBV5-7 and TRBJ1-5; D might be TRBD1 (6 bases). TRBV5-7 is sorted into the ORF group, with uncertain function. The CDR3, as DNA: TGTGCCAGCAGCCACCGGGCAGGGGGCAATCAGCCCCAGCATTTT. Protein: CASSHRAGGNQPQHF.